This T cell receptor (beta chain) was sequenced during a study of Ad26.COV2.S vaccination and SARS-CoV-2 variants. Study results and limitations: It was reported that spike-specific CD8+ and CD4+ T cell responses were substantially broad after vaccination.

Comment on this clone: Its antigen is currently unknown.

The method was immunoSEQ multiplex PCR; TCRdb's version includes in-frame clones alone and lacks a portion of them. Among hundreds of thousands of clones listed, 89% were seen once. Treatment given: roughly 20 received Ad26.COV2.S at low or high dose, single or two shots; 5 received placebo; per-sample allocation not given. Material that was analyzed had been drawn on day 63 after the first vaccine or placebo injection. V was cut by 4 bases and J by 1 base, with 14 bases left in between. Germline CDR1 MNHEY, CDR2 SVGEGT. The CDR3 covers 16 residues. The TCR originated in a person aged 18-60 years who received the Ad26.COV2.S COVID-19 vaccine or a placebo. Sequencing used peripheral blood, obtained in a trial of Ad26.COV2.S vaccine versus placebo. The genes are TRBV6-2 or TRBV6-3 and TRBJ1-5, with unresolved D. The CDR3: CASSFKQAISNQPQHF. The DNA for the CDR3 is TGTGCCAGCAGTTTTAAGCAGGCAATCAGCAATCAGCCCCAGCATTTT.